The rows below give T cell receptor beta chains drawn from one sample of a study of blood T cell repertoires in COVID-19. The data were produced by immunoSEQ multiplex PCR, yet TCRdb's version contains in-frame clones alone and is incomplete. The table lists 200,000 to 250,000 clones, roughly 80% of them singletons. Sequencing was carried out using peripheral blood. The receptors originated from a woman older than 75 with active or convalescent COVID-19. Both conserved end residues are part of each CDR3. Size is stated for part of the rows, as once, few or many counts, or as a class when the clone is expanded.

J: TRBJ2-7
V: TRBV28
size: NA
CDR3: CASSLDNQGGPQYF

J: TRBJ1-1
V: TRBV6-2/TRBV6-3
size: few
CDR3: CASSYRVGYTEAFF

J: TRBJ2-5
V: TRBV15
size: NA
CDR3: CATSAPTSGRLQETQYF

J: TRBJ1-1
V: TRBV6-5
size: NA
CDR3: CASIFSSLYTEAFF

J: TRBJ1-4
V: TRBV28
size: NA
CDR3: CATQGAATNEKLFF

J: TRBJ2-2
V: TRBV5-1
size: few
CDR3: CASSLVVDPGTGELFF

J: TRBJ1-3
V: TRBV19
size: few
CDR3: CASIHTGGNTIYF

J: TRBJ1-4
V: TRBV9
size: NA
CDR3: CASSPRTVDEKLFF

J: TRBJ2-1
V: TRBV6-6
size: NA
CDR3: CASSSLVPTAEQFF

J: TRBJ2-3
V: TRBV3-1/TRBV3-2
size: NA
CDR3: CASSQDVRLAGGGDTQYF

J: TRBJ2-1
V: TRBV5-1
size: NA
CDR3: CASSGDMPYNEQFF

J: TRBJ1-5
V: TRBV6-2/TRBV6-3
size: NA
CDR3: CASSLQGNQPQHF

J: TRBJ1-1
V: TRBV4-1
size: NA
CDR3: CASSQPAGEAFF

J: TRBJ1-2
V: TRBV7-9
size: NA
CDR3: CASSEQGQPYGYTF

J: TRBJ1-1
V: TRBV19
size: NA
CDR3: CATNPGLGTEAFF

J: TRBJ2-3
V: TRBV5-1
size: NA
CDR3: CASSLGLAGIARSTDTQYF

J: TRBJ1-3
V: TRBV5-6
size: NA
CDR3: CASSLGRVTGNTIYF

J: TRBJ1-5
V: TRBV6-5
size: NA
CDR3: CASSYSAQGNQPQHF

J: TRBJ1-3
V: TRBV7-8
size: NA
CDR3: CASSLGSGAGNTIYF

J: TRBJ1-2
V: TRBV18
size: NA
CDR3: CASSPGTGANYGYTF

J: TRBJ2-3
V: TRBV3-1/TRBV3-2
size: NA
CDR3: CASGRADTDTQYF

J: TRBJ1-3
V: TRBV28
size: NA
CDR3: CASGQGGGNTIYF

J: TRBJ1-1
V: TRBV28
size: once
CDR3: CASSSRQYEAFF

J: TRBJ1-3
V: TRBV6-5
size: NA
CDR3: CASSYLSPGRGNTIYF

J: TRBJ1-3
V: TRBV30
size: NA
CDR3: CAWSVRQGAYTIYF

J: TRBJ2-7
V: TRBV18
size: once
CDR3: CASSPRLYEQYF

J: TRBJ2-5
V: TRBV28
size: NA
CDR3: CASSSDSRAQYF

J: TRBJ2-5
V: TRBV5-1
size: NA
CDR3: CASSLAGTSGGAETQYF

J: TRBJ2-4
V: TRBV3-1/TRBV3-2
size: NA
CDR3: CASSQTPTSVGKNIQYF

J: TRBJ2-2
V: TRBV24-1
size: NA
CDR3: CATSEGRNTGELFF

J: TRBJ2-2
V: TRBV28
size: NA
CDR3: CASLDRGNTGELFF

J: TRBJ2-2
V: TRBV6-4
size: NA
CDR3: CAPYCSGQGRTNHYTGELFF

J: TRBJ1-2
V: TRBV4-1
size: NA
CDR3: CASSQESGPYGYTF